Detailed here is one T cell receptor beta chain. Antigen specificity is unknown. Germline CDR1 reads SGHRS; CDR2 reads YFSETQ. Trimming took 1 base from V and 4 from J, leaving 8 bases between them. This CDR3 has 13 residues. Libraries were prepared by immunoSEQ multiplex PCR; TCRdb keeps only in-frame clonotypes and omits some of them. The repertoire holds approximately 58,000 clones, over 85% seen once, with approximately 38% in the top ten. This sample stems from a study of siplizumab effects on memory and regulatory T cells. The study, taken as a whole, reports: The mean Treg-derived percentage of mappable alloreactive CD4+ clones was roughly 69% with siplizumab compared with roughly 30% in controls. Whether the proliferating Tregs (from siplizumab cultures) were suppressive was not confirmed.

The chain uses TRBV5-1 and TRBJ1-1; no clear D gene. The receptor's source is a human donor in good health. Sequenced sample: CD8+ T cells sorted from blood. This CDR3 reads CASSLSTGTEAFF. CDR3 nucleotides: TGCGCCAGCAGCTTGAGTACCGGCACTGAAGCTTTCTTT.